These 8 T cell receptor beta chains were all obtained from the same sample, sequenced in a study of CD8+ T cells in alopecia areata. Regarding treatment: oral pan-JAK inhibitor, 5-10 mg twice daily. RNA extraction was followed by reverse transcription into cDNA, which acted as the sequencing template. The repertoire was sequenced with immunoSEQ multiplex PCR; TCRdb's copy has only in-frame clones and lacks some. The table includes about 180,000 clones, around 49% detected once. Here the sequenced sample was CD8+ T cells sorted from blood, taken at week 52, from a patient treated with tofacitinib. These receptors came from a human donor with alopecia areata.

The rearrangement uses TRBV2 and TRBJ1-2; D might be TRBD1 (6 bases). The CDR3 length is 13 residues. Germline CDR1 is SNHLY and CDR2 is FYNNEI. V gave up 6 bases and J gave up 7 bases, with 15 bases separating them. This CDR3 is CASRLQGSAGYTF. The CDR3 bases are TGTGCCAGCAGACTACAGGGTTCGGCTGGCTACACCTTC.

This clone was observed a handful of times. This sequence joins TRBV23-1 and TRBJ1-2, with 8 bases matching TRBD1. TRBV23-1 is recorded as an ORF, its role being uncertain. With 0 bases clipped from V and 8 bases from J, the junction kept 11 bases outside the gene matches. This CDR3 comprises 16 residues. The CDR3 DNA follows: TGCGCCAGCAGTCAATCGCGAGACAGGGGATGGAGAGGCTACACCTTC. It yields the protein CASSQSRDRGWRGYTF.

Concerning this clone: The limits of the CDR3 on the DNA are not certain, so only TCRdb's listed CDR3 is given. The rearrangement joins TRBV6-6 to TRBJ1-6; the table calls TRBD1, which could not be checked here. A total of 16 residues make up the CDR3, ends included. Germline V gene lookup returns CDR1 MNHNY and CDR2 SVGAGI (reference sequence). CDR3 protein: CASSSSDVRRNSPLHF.

This rearrangement joins TRBV4-1 to TRBJ2-5; D perhaps matches TRBD2 (5 bases). This CDR3 spans 13 amino acids. CDR1 is MGHRA, CDR2 YSYEKL, per germline. Trimming removed 0 bases from V and 9 bases from J, with 11 bases in between. CDR3 coding DNA: TGCGCCAGCAGCCAAGATCAAGAGGAGGCCCAGTACTTC. Translating it yields CASSQDQEEAQYF.

J is TRBJ1-5 and V is TRBV6-6, with 8 bases fitting TRBD1. This CDR3 comprises 15 residues. V gave up 5 bases and J gave up 5 bases; unmatched junction bases: 8. In germline, CDR1 is MNHNY, CDR2 SVGAGI (reference sequence). The CDR3: CASSLRDRIDQPQHF. DNA for the CDR3: TGTGCCAGCAGTCTCCGGGACAGGATAGATCAGCCCCAGCATTTT.

This clone rates as medium-sized. This chain links TRBV6-1 with TRBJ2-3; 15 nucleotides line up with TRBD2. V shed 4 bases, J shed 4 bases, and the junction held 0 bases outside the gene matches. The CDR3 has 15 residues. Germline V CDR1 and CDR2: MNHNS, SASEGT. CDR3 DNA: TGTGCCAGCAGTGGGACTAGCGGGGGGGCAGATACGCAGTATTTT. This gives the protein CASSGTSGGADTQYF.

V and J are TRBV7-9 and TRBJ1-1; D is unresolved. In germline, CDR1 is SEHNR, CDR2 FQNEAQ (reference sequence). The CDR3 is 12 amino acids. V was cut by 4 bases and J by 2 bases, with 5 bases left in between. The CDR3 sequence: CASSSRNTEAFF. CDR3 bases: TGTGCCAGCAGCTCCCGTAACACTGAAGCTTTCTTT.

The chain joins TRBV9 to TRBJ2-1, with 12 bases lining up with TRBD2. CDR3 length equals 15 residues. Losses at the gene ends were 4 bases for V and 6 bases for J; bases not matched to a gene: 5. Germline V gene data show CDR1 as SGDLS and CDR2 as YYNGEE. CDR3 in amino acids: CASSSTSGGPNEQFF. The CDR3 DNA reads as TGTGCCAGCAGCTCCACTAGCGGGGGGCCCAATGAGCAGTTCTTC.